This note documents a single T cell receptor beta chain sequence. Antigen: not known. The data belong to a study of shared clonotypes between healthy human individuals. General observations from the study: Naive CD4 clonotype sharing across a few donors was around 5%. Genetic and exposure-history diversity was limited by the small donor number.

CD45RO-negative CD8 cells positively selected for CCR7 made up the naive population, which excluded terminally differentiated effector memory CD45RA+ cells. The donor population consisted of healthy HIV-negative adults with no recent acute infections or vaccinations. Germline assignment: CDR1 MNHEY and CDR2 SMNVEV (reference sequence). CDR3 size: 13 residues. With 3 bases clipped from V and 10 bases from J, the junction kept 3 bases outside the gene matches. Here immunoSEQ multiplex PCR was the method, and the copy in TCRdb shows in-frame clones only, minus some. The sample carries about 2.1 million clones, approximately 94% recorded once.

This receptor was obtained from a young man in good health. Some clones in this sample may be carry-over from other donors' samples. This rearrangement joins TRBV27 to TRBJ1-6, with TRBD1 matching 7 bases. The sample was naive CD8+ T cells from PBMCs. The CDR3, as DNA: TGTGCCAGCAGTTTCGGGACAGCCTCACCCCTCCACTTT. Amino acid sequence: CASSFGTASPLHF.